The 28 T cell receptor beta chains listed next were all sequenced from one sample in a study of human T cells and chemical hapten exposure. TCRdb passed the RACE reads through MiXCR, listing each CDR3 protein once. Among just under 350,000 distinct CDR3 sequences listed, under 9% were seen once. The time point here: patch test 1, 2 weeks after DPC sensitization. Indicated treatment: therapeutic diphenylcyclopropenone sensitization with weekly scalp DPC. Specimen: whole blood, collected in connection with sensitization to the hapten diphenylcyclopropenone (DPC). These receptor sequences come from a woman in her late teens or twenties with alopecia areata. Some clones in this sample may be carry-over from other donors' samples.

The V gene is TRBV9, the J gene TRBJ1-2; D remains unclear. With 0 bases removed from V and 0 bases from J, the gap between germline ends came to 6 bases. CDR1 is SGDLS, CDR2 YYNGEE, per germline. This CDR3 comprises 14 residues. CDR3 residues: CASSVGAANYGYTF. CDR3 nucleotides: TGTGCCAGCAGCGTAGGTGCAGCTAACTATGGCTACACCTTC.

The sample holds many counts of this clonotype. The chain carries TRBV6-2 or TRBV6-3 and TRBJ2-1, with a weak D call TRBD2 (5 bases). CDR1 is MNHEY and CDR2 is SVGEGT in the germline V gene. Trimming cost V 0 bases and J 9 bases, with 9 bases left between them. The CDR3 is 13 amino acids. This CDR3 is CASSYSSGLEQFF. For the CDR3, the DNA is TGTGCCAGCAGTTACTCGAGCGGCCTTGAGCAGTTCTTC.

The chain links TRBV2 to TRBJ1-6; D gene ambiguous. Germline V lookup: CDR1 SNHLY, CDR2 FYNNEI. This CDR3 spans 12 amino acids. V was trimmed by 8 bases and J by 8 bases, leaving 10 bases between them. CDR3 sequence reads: CASSPEDSPLHF. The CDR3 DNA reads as TGTGCCAGCTCCCCGGAAGATTCACCCCTCCACTTT.

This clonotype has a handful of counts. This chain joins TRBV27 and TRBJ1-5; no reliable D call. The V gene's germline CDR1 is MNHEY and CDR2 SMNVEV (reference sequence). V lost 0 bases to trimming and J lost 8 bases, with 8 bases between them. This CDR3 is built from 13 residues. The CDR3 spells CASSLSPNEPQHF. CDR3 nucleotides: TGTGCCAGCAGTTTATCCCCGAATGAGCCCCAGCATTTT.

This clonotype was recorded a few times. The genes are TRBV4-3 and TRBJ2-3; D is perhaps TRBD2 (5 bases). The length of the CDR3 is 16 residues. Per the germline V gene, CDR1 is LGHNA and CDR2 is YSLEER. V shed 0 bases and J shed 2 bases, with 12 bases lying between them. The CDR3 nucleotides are TGCGCCAGCAGCCAAGATGACGGGGATAACACAGATACGCAGTATTTT. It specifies CASSQDDGDNTDTQYF.

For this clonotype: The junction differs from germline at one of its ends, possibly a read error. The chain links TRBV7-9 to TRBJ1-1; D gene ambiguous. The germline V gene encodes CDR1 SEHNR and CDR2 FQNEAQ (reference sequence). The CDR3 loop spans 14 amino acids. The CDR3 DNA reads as TGTGCCAGCAGCCGAGGCAGCGTAGCCACTGAAGCCTTCTTT. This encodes CASSRGSVATEAFF.

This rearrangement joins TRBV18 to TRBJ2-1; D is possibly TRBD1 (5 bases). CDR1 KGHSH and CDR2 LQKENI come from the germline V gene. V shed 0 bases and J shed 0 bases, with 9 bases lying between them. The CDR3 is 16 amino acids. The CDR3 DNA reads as TGTGCCAGCTCACCACCAGGACAAAGCTCCTACAATGAGCAGTTCTTC. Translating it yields CASSPPGQSSYNEQFF.

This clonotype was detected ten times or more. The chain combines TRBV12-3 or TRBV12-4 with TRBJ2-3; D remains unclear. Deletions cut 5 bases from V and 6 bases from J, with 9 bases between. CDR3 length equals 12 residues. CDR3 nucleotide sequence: TGTGCCAGCAGTGACTCAGGCGATACGCAGTATTTT. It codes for CASSDSGDTQYF.

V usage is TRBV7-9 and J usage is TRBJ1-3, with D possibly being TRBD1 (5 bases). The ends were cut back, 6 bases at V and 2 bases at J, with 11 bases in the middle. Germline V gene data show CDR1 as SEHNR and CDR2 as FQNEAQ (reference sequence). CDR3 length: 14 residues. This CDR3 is CASSRGEAGNTIYF. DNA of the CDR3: TGTGCCAGCAGTCGAGGGGAAGCTGGAAACACCATATATTTT.

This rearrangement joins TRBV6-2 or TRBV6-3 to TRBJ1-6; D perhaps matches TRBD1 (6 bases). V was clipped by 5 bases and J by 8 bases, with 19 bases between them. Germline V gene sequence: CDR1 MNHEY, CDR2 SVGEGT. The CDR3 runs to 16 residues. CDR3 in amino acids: CASSQRDTVLDSPLHF. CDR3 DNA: TGTGCCAGCAGTCAAAGGGACACCGTCCTGGATTCACCCCTCCACTTT.

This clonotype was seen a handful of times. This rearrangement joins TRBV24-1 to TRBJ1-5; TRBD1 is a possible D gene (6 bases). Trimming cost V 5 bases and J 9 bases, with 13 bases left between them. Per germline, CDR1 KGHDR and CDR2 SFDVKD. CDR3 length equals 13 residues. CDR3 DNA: TGTGCCACCAGTGCAGGGGCCTCTCTGCCCCAGCATTTT. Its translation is CATSAGASLPQHF.

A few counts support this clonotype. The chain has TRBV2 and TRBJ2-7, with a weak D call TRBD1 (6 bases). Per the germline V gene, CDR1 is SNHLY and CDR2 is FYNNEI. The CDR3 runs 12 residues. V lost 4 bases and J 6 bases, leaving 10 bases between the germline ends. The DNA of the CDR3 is TGTGCCAGCAGTGCCTCAGGGGTCGAGCAGTACTTC. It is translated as CASSASGVEQYF.

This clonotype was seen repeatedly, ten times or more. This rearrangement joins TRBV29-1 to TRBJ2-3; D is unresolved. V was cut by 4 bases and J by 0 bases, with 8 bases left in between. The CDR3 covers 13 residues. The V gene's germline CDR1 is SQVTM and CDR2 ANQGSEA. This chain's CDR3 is CSVVRASTDTQYF. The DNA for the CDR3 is TGCAGCGTTGTACGGGCTAGCACAGATACGCAGTATTTT.

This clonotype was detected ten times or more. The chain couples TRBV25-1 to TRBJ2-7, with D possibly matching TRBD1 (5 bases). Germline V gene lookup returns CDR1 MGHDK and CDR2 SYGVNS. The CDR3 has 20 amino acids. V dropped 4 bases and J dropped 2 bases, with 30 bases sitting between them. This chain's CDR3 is CASSAPPQGKPLERAYEQYF. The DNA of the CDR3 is TGTGCCAGCAGTGCTCCCCCCCAGGGAAAGCCTCTGGAAAGGGCCTACGAGCAGTACTTC.

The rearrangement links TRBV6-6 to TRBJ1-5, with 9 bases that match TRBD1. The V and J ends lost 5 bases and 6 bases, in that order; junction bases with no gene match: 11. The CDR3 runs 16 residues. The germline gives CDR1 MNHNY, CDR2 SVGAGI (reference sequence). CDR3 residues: CASSRSGTGLFQPQHF. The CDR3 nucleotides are TGTGCCAGCAGTCGATCCGGGACAGGGTTGTTTCAGCCCCAGCATTTT.

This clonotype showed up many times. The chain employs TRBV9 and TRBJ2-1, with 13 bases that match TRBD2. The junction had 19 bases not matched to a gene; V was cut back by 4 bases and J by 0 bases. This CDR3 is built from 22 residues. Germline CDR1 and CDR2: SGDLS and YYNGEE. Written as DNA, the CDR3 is TGTGCCAGCAGCCCTCCCCCTTGGGTACTAGCGGGGGGGACATACTCCTACAATGAGCAGTTCTTC. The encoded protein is CASSPPPWVLAGGTYSYNEQFF.

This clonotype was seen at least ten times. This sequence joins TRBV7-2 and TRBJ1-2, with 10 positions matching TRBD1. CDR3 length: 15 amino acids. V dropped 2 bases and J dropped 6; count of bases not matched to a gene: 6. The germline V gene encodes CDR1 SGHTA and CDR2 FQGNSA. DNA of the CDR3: TGTGCCAGCAGCTTACTAAGACAGGGGGCGAATGGCTACACCTTC. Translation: CASSLLRQGANGYTF.

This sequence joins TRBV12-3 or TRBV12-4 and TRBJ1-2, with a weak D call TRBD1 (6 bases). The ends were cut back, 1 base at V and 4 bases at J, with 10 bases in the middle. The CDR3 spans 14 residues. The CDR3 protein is CASSLGTEIYGYTF. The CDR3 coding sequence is TGTGCCAGCAGTTTAGGGACAGAGATCTATGGCTACACCTTC.

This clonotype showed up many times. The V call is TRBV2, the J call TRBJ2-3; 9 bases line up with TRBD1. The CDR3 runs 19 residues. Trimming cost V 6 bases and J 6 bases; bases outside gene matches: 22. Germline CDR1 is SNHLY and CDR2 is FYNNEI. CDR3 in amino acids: CASRAGTGSARGPVDTQYF. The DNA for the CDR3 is TGTGCCAGCAGAGCCGGGACAGGGTCTGCGCGGGGGCCAGTGGATACGCAGTATTTT.

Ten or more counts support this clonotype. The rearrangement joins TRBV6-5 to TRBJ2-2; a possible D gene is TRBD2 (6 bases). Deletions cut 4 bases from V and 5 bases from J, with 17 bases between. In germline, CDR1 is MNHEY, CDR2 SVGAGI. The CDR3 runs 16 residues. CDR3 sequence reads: CASSSSSADLTGELFF. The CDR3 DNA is TGTGCCAGCAGTTCCTCTAGCGCGGACCTGACCGGGGAGCTGTTTTTT.

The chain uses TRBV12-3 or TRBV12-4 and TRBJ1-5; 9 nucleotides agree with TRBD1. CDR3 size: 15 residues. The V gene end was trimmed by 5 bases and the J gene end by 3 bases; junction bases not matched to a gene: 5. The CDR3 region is CASSTNRGPNQPQHF. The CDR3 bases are TGTGCCAGCAGTACCAACAGGGGGCCCAATCAGCCCCAGCATTTT.

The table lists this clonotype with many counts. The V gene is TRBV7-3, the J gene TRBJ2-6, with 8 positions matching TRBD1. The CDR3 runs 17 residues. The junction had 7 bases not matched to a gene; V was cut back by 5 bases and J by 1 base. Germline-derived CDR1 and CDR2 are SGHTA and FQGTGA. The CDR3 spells CASSPGQGRSGANVLTF. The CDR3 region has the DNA TGTGCCAGCAGCCCAGGACAGGGAAGGTCTGGGGCCAACGTCCTGACTTTC.

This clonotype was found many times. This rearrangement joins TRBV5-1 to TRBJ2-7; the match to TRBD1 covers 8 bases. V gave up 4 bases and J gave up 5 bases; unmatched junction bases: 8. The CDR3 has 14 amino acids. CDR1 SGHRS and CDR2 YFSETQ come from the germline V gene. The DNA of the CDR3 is TGCGCCAGCAGCCCGGACAGGGCGTCCCACGAGCAGTACTTC. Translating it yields CASSPDRASHEQYF. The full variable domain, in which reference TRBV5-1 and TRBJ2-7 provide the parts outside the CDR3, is KAGVTQTPRYLIKTRGQQVTLSCSPISGHRSVSWYQQTPGQGLQFLFEYFSETQRNKGNFPGRFSGRQFSNSRSEMNVSTLELGDSALYLCASSPDRASHEQYFGPGTRLTVT.

DNA of the CDR3: TGTGCCAGCAATAAAAGGGACAGTAGAACGTTGCTGTTTTTT. Protein product: CASNKRDSRTLLFF. The chain combines TRBV6-5 with TRBJ1-4, with 7 bases lining up with TRBD1. This CDR3 has 14 amino acids. Looked up from germline, CDR1 is MNHEY and CDR2 is SVGAGI. Trimming took 7 bases from V and 14 from J; bases not matched to a gene: 16.

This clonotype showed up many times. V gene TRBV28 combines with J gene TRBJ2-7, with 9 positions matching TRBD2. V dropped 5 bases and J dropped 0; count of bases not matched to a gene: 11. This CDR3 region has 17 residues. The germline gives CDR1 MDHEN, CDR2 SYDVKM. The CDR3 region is CASSPNERGAGSYEQYF. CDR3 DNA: TGTGCCAGCAGTCCTAACGAGCGGGGGGCCGGCTCCTACGAGCAGTACTTC.

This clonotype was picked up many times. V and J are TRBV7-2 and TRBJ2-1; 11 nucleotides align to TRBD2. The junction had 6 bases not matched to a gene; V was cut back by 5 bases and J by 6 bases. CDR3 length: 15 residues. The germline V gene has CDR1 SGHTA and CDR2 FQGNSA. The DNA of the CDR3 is TGTGCCAGCAGCCCCCCACTAGCGGGGGTCAATGAGCAGTTCTTC. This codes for CASSPPLAGVNEQFF.

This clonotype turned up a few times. CDR3 DNA: TGTGCCAGCAGTTCCCGGCAACCGGATGAAAAACTGTTTTTT. Translating gives CASSSRQPDEKLFF. The gene calls are TRBV12-3 or TRBV12-4 and TRBJ1-4; D is unresolved. V lost 4 bases to trimming and J lost 6 bases, with 12 bases between them. The CDR3 length is 14 residues.

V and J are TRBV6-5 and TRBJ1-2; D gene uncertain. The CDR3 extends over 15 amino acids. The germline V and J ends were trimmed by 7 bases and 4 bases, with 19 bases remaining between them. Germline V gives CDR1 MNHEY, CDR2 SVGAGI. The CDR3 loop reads CASMRGGNGFYGYTF. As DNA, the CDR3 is TGTGCCAGCATGAGAGGAGGGAATGGGTTCTATGGCTACACCTTC.